The 20 T cell receptor beta chains below come from one sample, sequenced in a study of cytomegalovirus exposure and HLA in healthy donors (dated by TCRdb to about 2017). Receptor libraries were prepared by the immunoSEQ multiplex PCR assay. For the multiplex PCR, a mixture combining 60 forward primers for TCR Vbeta segments and 13 reverse primers for TCR Jbeta segments was used. TCRdb stores this immuneACCESS table with in-frame sequences only. Part of the clones is absent; in the studies checked, under half of the shortfall reflects unresolved V genes, and no reason is known for the rest. The sample profile shows around 270,000 clones; 80% of them were found once. About 0.28% of the sample belongs to the ten largest clones. The sequenced sample consisted of PBMCs. The receptors were gathered from a girl aged 2-10 years in good health and CMV-seronegative.

This clone was recorded a few times. Other DNA sequences in this specimen translate into the identical CDR3. The J gene is TRBJ1-1, the V gene TRBV2; maybe TRBD1 (5 bases). The ends were cut back, 6 bases at V and 5 bases at J, with 13 bases in the middle. This CDR3 is built from 13 residues. CDR1 SNHLY and CDR2 FYNNEI come from the germline V gene. As DNA, the CDR3 is TGTGCCAGCAGCCGGGGGTTGGGGACTGAAGCTTTCTTT. The encoded protein is CASSRGLGTEAFF.

This chain connects TRBV27 to TRBJ1-5, with a tentative D call TRBD1 (6 bases). This CDR3 is 15 amino acids long. CDR1 and CDR2 (germline): MNHEY, SMNVEV (reference sequence). V was shortened by 6 bases and J by 3 bases, with 15 bases between the two germline ends. CDR3 DNA: TGTGCCAGCAGCCAATACAGGGTGCCCAATCAGCCCCAGCATTTT. The encoded protein is CASSQYRVPNQPQHF.

The chain has TRBV29-1 and TRBJ2-7; tentatively, D is TRBD2 (5 bases). This CDR3 contains 13 residues. The germline CDR1 and CDR2 sequences are SQVTM and ANQGSEA. Trimming pared 6 bases from V and 4 bases from J, leaving 16 bases between. CDR3 in DNA: TGCAGCGTCGGGTCGGTAGGGAGTTACGAGCAGTACTTC. Encoded protein: CSVGSVGSYEQYF.

This chain links TRBV28 with TRBJ2-7; 10 bases map to TRBD2. This CDR3 has 16 residues. V lost 10 bases to trimming and J lost 3 bases; unmatched junction nucleotides: 15. Germline assignment: CDR1 MDHEN and CDR2 SYDVKM. In nucleotides, the CDR3 is TGTGCCACTTTATTAGCGGGGGGCGCAGAGAACTACGAGCAGTACTTC. It translates to CATLLAGGAENYEQYF.

CDR3 residues: CASSQKETGINEKLFF. Here the CDR3 DNA reads TGTGCCAGCAGCCAAAAAGAGACAGGGATTAATGAAAAACTGTTTTTT. The chain joins TRBV7-9 to TRBJ1-4, with TRBD1 identical over 7 bases. Looked up from germline, CDR1 is SEHNR and CDR2 is FQNEAQ (reference sequence). The CDR3 is made up of 16 amino acids. The trim removed 5 bases at V and 4 bases at J, leaving 10 bases unmatched.

The chain is built from TRBV19 and TRBJ2-3; D might be TRBD1 (6 bases). The CDR3 extends over 14 amino acids. Germline V CDR1 and CDR2: LNHDA, SQIVND (reference sequence). V was clipped by 9 bases and J by 2 bases, with 15 bases between them. The CDR3 region has the DNA TGTGCCAGAAAGGGGGTTCAAGACACAGATACGCAGTATTTT. Translated, it gives CARKGVQDTDTQYF.

This chain joins TRBV6-1 and TRBJ1-5, with TRBD1 identical over 8 bases. Germline lookup yields CDR1 MNHNS and CDR2 SASEGT. V lost 2 bases to trimming and J lost 11 bases; unmatched junction nucleotides: 14. CDR3 length: 16 amino acids. CDR3 in DNA: TGTGCCAGCAGTGAAAATTATGGACAGGGAAGGGGGTCCCAGCATTTT. This encodes CASSENYGQGRGSQHF.

The chain recombines TRBV5-1 with TRBJ1-4; D perhaps matches TRBD1 (5 bases). The ends were cut back, 1 base at V and 5 bases at J, with 6 bases in the middle. The CDR3 is made up of 13 amino acids. Germline assignment: CDR1 SGHRS and CDR2 YFSETQ. The chain's CDR3 is CASSLKGNEKLFF. DNA of the CDR3: TGCGCCAGCAGCTTGAAGGGGAATGAAAAACTGTTTTTT.

This clone was picked up a small number of times. The chain combines TRBV6-5 with TRBJ1-1; D possibly corresponds to TRBD1 (6 bases). The CDR3 has 13 amino acids. Germline V gene lookup returns CDR1 MNHEY and CDR2 SVGAGI. Between the trimmed V and J ends, which lost 2 bases and 4 bases, there was a span of 8 bases. The CDR3 nucleotides read TGTGCCAGCAGTTACACCAGGGGCACTGAAGCTTTCTTT. Its translation is CASSYTRGTEAFF.

V usage is TRBV28 and J usage is TRBJ1-1; D not resolved. The length of the CDR3 is 14 residues. Trimming stripped 3 bases from V and 1 base from J, with 9 bases between. Germline assignment: CDR1 MDHEN and CDR2 SYDVKM. The DNA of the CDR3 is TGTGCCAGCAGTTTCCCAGACACGAACACTGAAGCTTTCTTT. This codes for CASSFPDTNTEAFF.

The V gene is TRBV27, the J gene TRBJ2-7; 7 bases agree with TRBD2. Germline V gene data show CDR1 as MNHEY and CDR2 as SMNVEV (reference sequence). This CDR3 has 15 residues. The ends lost 2 bases at V and 3 bases at J; junction bases unmatched: 7. The CDR3 is CASSLRKGGDYEQYF. In DNA, the CDR3 is TGTGCCAGCAGTTTAAGGAAGGGAGGGGACTACGAGCAGTACTTC.

This clone was seen only once. This chain joins TRBV2 and TRBJ2-5; weak D call: TRBD2 (6 bases). V was pared by 7 bases and J by 7 bases, with 13 bases between. The CDR3 is made up of 12 amino acids. In germline, CDR1 is SNHLY, CDR2 FYNNEI. CDR3 sequence: CASKGPEGTQYF. For the CDR3, the DNA is TGTGCCAGCAAGGGGCCGGAGGGGACCCAGTACTTC. Looking up the rest from reference TRBV2 and TRBJ2-5 gives the full variable domain: EPEVTQTPSHQVTQMGQEVILRCVPISNHLYFYWYRQILGQKVEFLVSFYNNEISEKSEIFDDQFSVERPDGSNFTLKIRSTKLEDSAMYFCASKGPEGTQYFGPGTRLLVL.

Only a few counts were recorded for this clone. V gene TRBV14 combines with J gene TRBJ2-7; maybe TRBD2 (8 bases). V was cut by 4 bases and J by 1 base, with 26 bases left in between. The CDR3 is made up of 19 amino acids. Germline V CDR1 and CDR2: SGHDN, FVKESK. CDR3 sequence reads: CASSLLKPGGTEPSYEQYF. In nucleotides, the CDR3 is TGTGCCAGCAGCCTTCTAAAACCGGGGGGGACAGAACCTTCCTACGAGCAGTACTTC.

The chain is built from TRBV7-8 and TRBJ2-3; 10 bases fit TRBD1. CDR1 is SGHVS, CDR2 FQNEAQ, per germline. The CDR3 extends over 18 amino acids. Unmatched junction bases numbered 7, after V lost 1 base and J lost 0 bases. The CDR3 DNA sequence: TGTGCCAGCAGCTTAGGGAAGACAGGGGGCTATAGCACAGATACGCAGTATTTT. It encodes CASSLGKTGGYSTDTQYF. The full variable domain, rest sourced from reference TRBV7-8 and TRBJ2-3, is GAGVSQSPRYKVAKRGQDVALRCDPISGHVSLFWYQQALGQGPEFLTYFQNEAQLDKSGLPSDRFFAERPEGSVSTLKIQRTQQEDSAVYLCASSLGKTGGYSTDTQYFGPGTRLTVL.

The rearrangement joins TRBV6-5 to TRBJ2-7; D is ambiguous. Germline V CDR1 and CDR2: MNHEY, SVGAGI. The ends were cut back, 2 bases at V and 2 bases at J, with 13 bases in the middle. The CDR3 contains 15 residues. The CDR3 loop reads CASSYGSLGPYEQYF. Here the CDR3 DNA reads TGTGCCAGCAGTTACGGGTCGCTAGGTCCCTACGAGCAGTACTTC.

The rearrangement uses TRBV5-1 and TRBJ1-2; tentatively, D is TRBD1 (5 bases). Trimming pared 5 bases from V and 4 bases from J, leaving 12 bases between. The germline V gene has CDR1 SGHRS and CDR2 YFSETQ. The CDR3 is made up of 13 amino acids. The CDR3 nucleotides are TGCGCCAGCAGTTACGACAGACGCTATGGCTACACCTTC. Amino acids: CASSYDRRYGYTF. Full variable domain (missing parts from reference TRBV5-1 and TRBJ1-2): KAGVTQTPRYLIKTRGQQVTLSCSPISGHRSVSWYQQTPGQGLQFLFEYFSETQRNKGNFPGRFSGRQFSNSRSEMNVSTLELGDSALYLCASSYDRRYGYTFGSGTRLTVV.

This chain uses TRBV13 with TRBJ2-7; 8 bases align to TRBD2. V shed 0 bases and J 5 bases; nucleotides not matched to a gene: 6. This CDR3 is built from 15 residues. CDR1 PRHDT and CDR2 FYEKMQ come from the germline V gene (reference sequence). This CDR3 is CASSLGQGLVNEQYF. CDR3 in DNA: TGTGCCAGCAGCTTAGGCCAGGGACTAGTAAACGAGCAGTACTTC.

This clone was counted between two and nine times. V is TRBV15 and J is TRBJ1-6; D is undetermined. Germline CDR1 LNHNV, CDR2 YYDKDF (reference sequence). The ends were cut back, 0 bases at V and 0 bases at J, with 12 bases in the middle. The CDR3 runs to 18 residues. The CDR3 DNA reads as TGTGCCACCAGCAGAGATCACGTAACGAGCTCCTATAATTCACCCCTCCACTTT. Translation: CATSRDHVTSSYNSPLHF.

For this clone: A read error may produce the germline difference seen at one junction end. Other DNA sequences of this sample code for an identical CDR3. The chain employs TRBV5-1 and TRBJ1-2; D ambiguous. The V gene's germline CDR1 is SGHRS and CDR2 YFSETQ. The CDR3 spans 13 residues. The CDR3 coding sequence is TGCGCCAGTAGCTTGGGCGGAAACTATGGCTACACCTTC. This gives the protein CASSLGGNYGYTF.

This chain joins TRBV5-5 and TRBJ1-2; a weak D match, TRBD1 (5 bases). Germline CDR1 and CDR2: SGHKS and YYEKEE (reference sequence). This CDR3 is built from 15 residues. V lost 1 base, J lost 2 bases, and 12 bases lay in between. The CDR3 sequence is CASSLWGRTNYGYTF. The CDR3, as DNA: TGTGCCAGCAGCTTGTGGGGCAGGACGAACTATGGCTACACCTTC.